This passage covers 28 T cell receptor beta chains from one sample sequenced in a study of T cell changes during pregnancy in multiple sclerosis. Here immunoSEQ multiplex PCR was the method, and the copy in TCRdb shows in-frame clones only, minus some. The sample shows about 36,000 clones, 92% of them seen only once. Sample: CD4+ T cells from peripheral blood mononuclear cells, taken after pregnancy. Receptor source: a female donor with multiple sclerosis, enrolled in a pregnancy study.

The rearrangement links TRBV19 to TRBJ2-2; D is unresolved. Germline V gene sequence: CDR1 LNHDA, CDR2 SQIVND (reference sequence). This CDR3 contains 14 residues. V lost 1 base to trimming and J lost 5 bases, with 8 bases between them. The CDR3 is CASSIGLFTGELFF. CDR3 bases: TGTGCCAGTAGTATAGGACTTTTTACCGGGGAGCTGTTTTTT.

This chain connects TRBV7-2 to TRBJ2-2, with a weak D call TRBD1 (5 bases). V lost 5 bases, J lost 2 bases, and 15 bases lay in between. Germline assignment: CDR1 SGHTA and CDR2 FQGNSA. This CDR3 region has 16 residues. The CDR3 reads CASSRVGADNTGELFF. CDR3 sequence (DNA): TGTGCCAGCAGCCGGGTAGGGGCGGATAACACCGGGGAGCTGTTTTTT.

DNA of the CDR3: TGTGCCAGCAGCCATGGGGGGAGTAGCAATCAGCCCCAGCATTTT. Residues: CASSHGGSSNQPQHF. This sequence joins TRBV7-7 and TRBJ1-5; weak D call: TRBD1 (5 bases). V gave up 5 bases and J gave up 0 bases, with 11 bases separating them. The CDR3 runs 15 residues. Germline V gene data show CDR1 as SSHAT and CDR2 as FNYEAQ (reference sequence).

This sequence joins TRBV4-3 and TRBJ2-7; TRBD2 matches 7 bases. Germline CDR1 reads LGHNA; CDR2 reads YSLEER. Trimming removed 0 bases from V and 7 bases from J; junction bases left unmatched: 12. The CDR3 length is 16 residues. CDR3 in amino acids: CASSQDRGGVYGEQYF. CDR3 in DNA: TGCGCCAGCAGCCAAGATCGGGGAGGGGTGTATGGAGAGCAGTACTTC.

The chain joins TRBV5-5 to TRBJ2-3; perhaps TRBD2 as D (5 bases). The V gene lost 6 bases and the J gene lost 2 bases, with 19 bases spanning the gap. Germline lookup yields CDR1 SGHKS and CDR2 YYEKEE (reference sequence). The CDR3 extends over 16 amino acids. DNA for the CDR3: TGTGCCAGCACCCTTCCAGTGGGCGGGTACACAGATACGCAGTATTTT. Translated: CASTLPVGGYTDTQYF. The complete variable domain, with remaining parts taken from reference TRBV5-5 and TRBJ2-3, reads DAGVTQSPTHLIKTRGQQVTLRCSPISGHKSVSWYQQVLGQGPQFIFQYYEKEERGRGNFPDRFSARQFPNYSSELNVNALLLGDSALYLCASTLPVGGYTDTQYFGPGTRLTVL.

This chain joins TRBV19 and TRBJ1-2; D ambiguous. From germline, CDR1 is LNHDA and CDR2 SQIVND (reference sequence). The ends were cut back, 10 bases at V and 3 bases at J, with 12 bases in the middle. The CDR3 loop spans 12 amino acids. The CDR3 DNA reads as TGTGCCACTGCCCACGGGGACTATGGCTACACCTTC. As protein: CATAHGDYGYTF.

The chain recombines TRBV7-6 with TRBJ2-1; 14 positions agree with TRBD2. The CDR3 is 19 residues long. With 5 bases clipped from V and 6 bases from J, the junction kept 15 bases outside the gene matches. CDR1 is SGHVS, CDR2 FNYEAQ, per germline. CDR3 coding DNA: TGTGCCAGCAGCCAAAGGGGCCCGACTAGCGGGGGGGCGATCAATGAGCAGTTCTTC. This encodes CASSQRGPTSGGAINEQFF. The full variable domain, in which reference TRBV7-6 and TRBJ2-1 provide the parts outside the CDR3, is GAGVSQSPRYKVTKRGQDVALRCDPISGHVSLYWYRQALGQGPEFLTYFNYEAQQDKSGLPNDRFSAERPEGSISTLTIQRTEQRDSAMYRCASSQRGPTSGGAINEQFFGPGTRLTVL.

This rearrangement joins TRBV4-1 to TRBJ2-5, with 12 bases fitting TRBD2. CDR3 size: 16 residues. V dropped 1 base and J dropped 5; count of bases not matched to a gene: 5. Germline-derived CDR1 and CDR2 are MGHRA and YSYEKL. DNA for the CDR3: TGCGCCAGCAGCCAAGCGACTAGCGGGGGTGGGGAGACCCAGTACTTC. Translation gives CASSQATSGGGETQYF.

The J gene is TRBJ1-1, the V gene TRBV10-2; 10 bases align to TRBD1. Germline CDR1 and CDR2: WSHSY and SAAADI. This CDR3 has 13 residues. The J segment lost 5 bases and the V segment lost 7 bases, leaving 4 bases of the junction unmatched. In DNA form, the CDR3 reads TGCGCCAGCACGAGGACAGGGGGGACTGAAGCTTTCTTT. The encoded protein is CASTRTGGTEAFF.

Only one count was recorded for this clone. The rearrangement joins TRBV5-4 to TRBJ1-1; D unresolved. Germline CDR1 and CDR2: SGHNT and YYREEE (reference sequence). This CDR3 contains 14 residues. V dropped 1 base and J dropped 4 bases, with 11 bases sitting between them. Written as DNA, the CDR3 is TGTGCCAGCAGCTTGATTGAGGGAGGCACTGAAGCTTTCTTT. Residues: CASSLIEGGTEAFF.

The chain is built from TRBV7-2 and TRBJ2-7, with D perhaps TRBD1 (5 bases). Trimming stripped 5 bases from V and 3 bases from J, with 11 bases between. This CDR3 has 13 amino acids. CDR1 is SGHTA and CDR2 is FQGNSA in the germline V gene. The CDR3, as DNA: TGTGCCAGCAGCCAACAGGCTTTCTACGAGCAGTACTTC. Translated, it gives CASSQQAFYEQYF.

In this sample, this clone turned up once. The chain recombines TRBV6-1 with TRBJ2-7; D is perhaps TRBD2 (6 bases). The CDR3 length is 12 residues. Trimming stripped 6 bases from V and 7 bases from J, with 13 bases between. From germline, CDR1 is MNHNS and CDR2 SASEGT. CDR3 sequence reads: CASSREAREQYF. The CDR3 DNA sequence: TGTGCCAGCAGCAGGGAGGCGAGAGAGCAGTACTTC.

The rearrangement links TRBV2 to TRBJ1-5, with TRBD1 matching over 10 bases. CDR1 is SNHLY, CDR2 FYNNEI, per germline. The CDR3 is 15 residues long. With 3 bases clipped from V and 6 bases from J, the junction kept 5 bases outside the gene matches. CDR3 amino acids: CASSEGGTGVQPQHF. As DNA, the CDR3 is TGTGCCAGCAGTGAGGGGGGGACAGGGGTTCAGCCCCAGCATTTT.

This clone came up a few times. The rearrangement uses TRBV27 and TRBJ1-4; TRBD1 aligns across 9 bases. V lost 5 bases and J lost 7; bases outside the gene matches: 8. This CDR3 comprises 15 residues. The germline gives CDR1 MNHEY, CDR2 SMNVEV (reference sequence). CDR3 loop: CASSQADRGFEKLFF. CDR3 in DNA: TGTGCCAGCAGTCAAGCTGACAGGGGGTTTGAAAAACTGTTTTTT.

The rearrangement links TRBV10-3 to TRBJ2-5; 10 bases fit TRBD1. The germline V gene encodes CDR1 ENHRY and CDR2 SYGVKD. J gave up 1 base and V 10 bases, and 9 bases lay outside the gene matches. The CDR3 length is 15 residues. This CDR3 is CATLGTGDTQETQYF. CDR3 in DNA: TGTGCCACCCTCGGGACAGGGGATACCCAAGAGACCCAGTACTTC.

The chain has TRBV21-1 and TRBJ1-1; TRBD1, as called in the table, went unchecked against the DNA. TRBV21-1 is listed as a pseudogene. The CDR3 totals 18 residues. CDR3 DNA sequence: TGTGCCAGCAGCTTAGGGTTGGGACAGCAAAGAGGGAACACTGAAGCTTTCTTT. Translated, it gives CASSLGLGQQRGNTEAFF.

V and J are TRBV27 and TRBJ2-6; weak D call: TRBD2 (6 bases). This CDR3 contains 16 residues. Germline V lookup: CDR1 MNHEY, CDR2 SMNVEV (reference sequence). The V gene lost 5 bases and the J gene lost 2 bases, with 13 bases spanning the gap. The CDR3 loop is CASSPVGLTGANVLTF. As DNA, the CDR3 is TGTGCCAGCAGTCCAGTGGGACTTACTGGGGCCAACGTCCTGACTTTC.

This clone has just one count. The gene calls are TRBV4-3 and TRBJ2-1, with D possibly being TRBD1 (7 bases). The CDR3 extends over 17 amino acids. The germline V and J ends were trimmed by 4 bases and 0 bases, with 16 bases remaining between them. The germline CDR1 and CDR2 sequences are LGHNA and YSLEER. CDR3 coding DNA: TGCGCCAGCAGCCCCGGAGGAGGGGGCTCCTCCTACAATGAGCAGTTCTTC. It specifies CASSPGGGGSSYNEQFF.

V gene TRBV9 combines with J gene TRBJ2-1; TRBD1 agrees at 8 bases. This CDR3 has 14 amino acids. Per the germline V gene, CDR1 is SGDLS and CDR2 is YYNGEE. J lost 7 bases, V lost 4 bases, and 7 bases had no gene match. The CDR3 bases are TGTGCCAGCAGCTCGCGGACAGGGATAAATGAGCAGTTCTTC. This translates into CASSSRTGINEQFF.

The gene calls are TRBV7-9 and TRBJ1-1; a weak D match, TRBD1 (6 bases). V lost 5 bases, J lost 1 base, and 17 bases lay in between. Germline V lookup: CDR1 SEHNR, CDR2 FQNEAQ (reference sequence). The CDR3 has 16 residues. CDR3 amino acids: CASSPRGASENTEAFF. DNA of the CDR3: TGTGCCAGCAGCCCCAGGGGAGCCAGCGAGAACACTGAAGCTTTCTTT.

V gene TRBV30 combines with J gene TRBJ2-7, with D perhaps matching TRBD2 (6 bases). The CDR3 consists of 11 residues. The germline V and J ends were trimmed by 3 bases and 7 bases, with 10 bases remaining between them. Looked up from germline, CDR1 is GTSNPN and CDR2 is SVGIG (reference sequence). The CDR3 nucleotides are TGTGCCTGGAGCCCCCGGGGGGAGCAGTACTTC. The encoded protein is CAWSPRGEQYF.

The rearrangement links TRBV5-8 to TRBJ2-1, with D perhaps TRBD2 (6 bases). This CDR3 comprises 17 residues. V was shortened by 4 bases and J by 5 bases, with 22 bases between the two germline ends. Looked up from germline, CDR1 is SGHTS and CDR2 is YDEGEE. In nucleotides, the CDR3 is TGTGCCAGCAGCGGATTAGCGGTCCTCCTGGACCACAATGAGCAGTTCTTC. Protein product: CASSGLAVLLDHNEQFF.

Concerning this clone itself: The CDR3 ends on some other residue instead of the conserved phenylalanine or tryptophan, so this is likely a read error. This chain connects TRBV6-5 to TRBJ2-7; weak D call: TRBD2 (5 bases). Germline CDR1 is MNHEY and CDR2 is SVGAGI. The CDR3 contains 14 residues. V was shortened by 2 bases and J by 2 bases, with 10 bases between the two germline ends. The CDR3 DNA follows: TGTGCCAGCAGTTACAAGGAGCGGACCTACGAGCAGTACCTC. This encodes CASSYKERTYEQYL.

The genes are TRBV29-1 and TRBJ2-2, with D possibly being TRBD2 (5 bases). Deletions cut 6 bases from V and 6 bases from J, with 14 bases between. Germline V gene sequence: CDR1 SQVTM, CDR2 ANQGSEA. The CDR3 has 13 amino acids. The CDR3 sequence is CSVSGSGAGELFF. Here the CDR3 DNA reads TGCAGCGTCTCGGGCTCCGGGGCCGGGGAGCTGTTTTTT.

This chain joins TRBV7-3 and TRBJ1-1; D is possibly TRBD1 (5 bases). The V end lost 2 bases, the J end lost 4 bases, and 17 bases lay between the germline ends. The germline V gene encodes CDR1 SGHTA and CDR2 FQGTGA. CDR3 length: 16 amino acids. Here the CDR3 reads CASSLGGDPGVTEAFF. In DNA, the CDR3 is TGTGCCAGCAGCTTAGGAGGGGATCCGGGGGTCACTGAAGCTTTCTTT.

The chain combines TRBV5-1 with TRBJ1-4; D gene uncertain. The germline V gene has CDR1 SGHRS and CDR2 YFSETQ. The CDR3 spans 15 residues. Trimming removed 2 bases at V and 1 base at J, with 9 bases between. As DNA, the CDR3 is TGCGCCAGCAGCTTAAAGGGAGTAACTAATGAAAAACTGTTTTTT. Amino acid sequence: CASSLKGVTNEKLFF.

The chain employs TRBV2 and TRBJ2-5, with 10 bases fitting TRBD2. The DNA end is a closer match to TRBJ2-7, so the J assignment may be wrong. The CDR3 has 17 residues. Germline-derived CDR1 and CDR2 are SNHLY and FYNNEI. Here the CDR3 DNA reads TGTGCCAGCAGTGCCCCCCCTAGCGGGAGAGGCAGCTACGAGCAGTACTTC. Translating gives CASSAPPSGRGSYEQYF.

V gene TRBV19 combines with J gene TRBJ2-3, with TRBD1 identical over 11 bases. V lost 9 bases and J lost 2; bases outside the gene matches: 7. Germline V CDR1 and CDR2: LNHDA, SQIVND (reference sequence). The CDR3 is 15 residues long. Written as DNA, the CDR3 is TGTGCCAGCTTGGGGACAGGGGGGATCACAGATACGCAGTATTTT. This gives the protein CASLGTGGITDTQYF.